Listed below are T cell receptor beta chains from one sample, sequenced in a study of cytomegalovirus exposure and HLA in healthy donors. Sequenced by immunoSEQ multiplex PCR; TCRdb stores in-frame clones only, minus some. The data show around 190,000 clones, 86% seen once. The sample was PBMCs. These receptors all stem from a woman between 18 and 29 years old in good health and CMV-seronegative. Both conserved end residues are part of each CDR3. Fields, in order: CDR3 length, clone size, V gene, CDR3 protein. Clone sizes are given selectively: once, few, many, or a class where the clone is expanded.

CDR3 length: 14; clone size: once; V gene: TRBV15; CDR3 protein: CATSRDRDQETQYF
CDR3 length: 17; clone size: .; V gene: TRBV5-4; CDR3 protein: CASSLGLAGRTSREQYF
CDR3 length: 16; clone size: .; V gene: TRBV15; CDR3 protein: CATSSPYRDRGLGAFF
CDR3 length: 14; clone size: .; V gene: TRBV11-3; CDR3 protein: CASSSGLAVYEQYF
CDR3 length: 16; clone size: once; V gene: TRBV9; CDR3 protein: CASSVGDSLGGNTIYF
CDR3 length: 11; clone size: .; V gene: TRBV20-1; CDR3 protein: CSARTGQGYTF
CDR3 length: 15; clone size: .; V gene: TRBV6-6; CDR3 protein: CASSYFGQGNTEAFF
CDR3 length: 13; clone size: once; V gene: TRBV7-6; CDR3 protein: CASSLARVDEQFF
CDR3 length: 16; clone size: .; V gene: TRBV30; CDR3 protein: CAWSVFFSEGQGEAFF
CDR3 length: 16; clone size: once; V gene: TRBV2; CDR3 protein: CASGRDRGLNTGELFF
CDR3 length: 14; clone size: .; V gene: TRBV29-1; CDR3 protein: CSVGRQGQGDEQFF
CDR3 length: 13; clone size: .; V gene: TRBV4-1; CDR3 protein: CASSQPPDQPQHF
CDR3 length: 11; clone size: .; V gene: TRBV7-9; CDR3 protein: CASTGAYEQYF
CDR3 length: 15; clone size: .; V gene: TRBV19; CDR3 protein: CASSVQGLPPYEQYF
CDR3 length: 15; clone size: .; V gene: TRBV5-1; CDR3 protein: CASSSDRVDVAEAFF
CDR3 length: 14; clone size: .; V gene: TRBV6-5; CDR3 protein: CASSYRPGNTEAFF
CDR3 length: 16; clone size: .; V gene: TRBV5-6; CDR3 protein: CASSVDRAIKRGTQYF
CDR3 length: 17; clone size: .; V gene: TRBV27; CDR3 protein: CASSFAGTGPNSYEQYF
CDR3 length: 12; clone size: .; V gene: TRBV28; CDR3 protein: CAIRGENQPQHF
CDR3 length: 11; clone size: few; V gene: TRBV20-1; CDR3 protein: CSASPNYGYTF
CDR3 length: 14; clone size: .; V gene: TRBV7-9; CDR3 protein: CASSFGGATGELFF
CDR3 length: 14; clone size: .; V gene: TRBV10-3; CDR3 protein: CAISGERVRYEQYF
CDR3 length: 13; clone size: .; V gene: TRBV7-8; CDR3 protein: CASSGQGNQPQHF
CDR3 length: 16; clone size: .; V gene: TRBV15; CDR3 protein: CATSRFRGRVPDTQYF
CDR3 length: 13; clone size: few; V gene: TRBV4-1; CDR3 protein: CASSQEGTGGYTF
CDR3 length: 17; clone size: .; V gene: TRBV29-1; CDR3 protein: CSVPDRDFLSSYNEQFF
CDR3 length: 16; clone size: .; V gene: TRBV29-1; CDR3 protein: CSVEAMELSTYNEQFF
CDR3 length: 14; clone size: .; V gene: TRBV2; CDR3 protein: CASSLGESGYEQYF
CDR3 length: 15; clone size: .; V gene: TRBV7-9; CDR3 protein: CASSAGGTGGETQYF
CDR3 length: 16; clone size: .; V gene: TRBV5-6; CDR3 protein: CASSFGGALAQETQYF
CDR3 length: 11; clone size: .; V gene: TRBV7-6; CDR3 protein: CASSSRGQQVF
CDR3 length: 14; clone size: .; V gene: TRBV19; CDR3 protein: CASRSGVYGQPQHF
CDR3 length: 12; clone size: .; V gene: TRBV6-5; CDR3 protein: CASSYGGGEQYF
CDR3 length: 15; clone size: once; V gene: TRBV12-5; CDR3 protein: CASGLGPGQGDEQYF
CDR3 length: 15; clone size: .; V gene: TRBV9; CDR3 protein: CASSPHGTKPYEQYF
CDR3 length: 17; clone size: .; V gene: TRBV5-1; CDR3 protein: CASRNYGEALGNTEAFF
CDR3 length: 17; clone size: .; V gene: TRBV5-4; CDR3 protein: CASSSGLAGVGTGELFF
CDR3 length: 14; clone size: .; V gene: TRBV5-4; CDR3 protein: CASSSPTGGETQYF
CDR3 length: 15; clone size: .; V gene: TRBV6-5; CDR3 protein: CASSKPSTGIYGYTF
CDR3 length: 15; clone size: .; V gene: TRBV6-1; CDR3 protein: CASSERTRRYNEQFF
CDR3 length: 16; clone size: .; V gene: TRBV27; CDR3 protein: CASSPGGTKNTGELFF
CDR3 length: 13; clone size: .; V gene: TRBV10-3; CDR3 protein: CAINMGQSYGYTF
CDR3 length: 14; clone size: once; V gene: TRBV27; CDR3 protein: CVIAGGSSYNEQFF
CDR3 length: 12; clone size: few; V gene: TRBV7-9; CDR3 protein: CASSPLDEKLFF
CDR3 length: 12; clone size: .; V gene: TRBV14; CDR3 protein: CASQKSGNTIYF
CDR3 length: 18; clone size: .; V gene: TRBV5-1; CDR3 protein: CASSFSLTGGSWKETQYF
CDR3 length: 14; clone size: .; V gene: TRBV5-1; CDR3 protein: CASSLGDSNEKLFF
CDR3 length: 15; clone size: .; V gene: TRBV7-2; CDR3 protein: CASSSTGGINQPQHF
CDR3 length: 12; clone size: few; V gene: TRBV19; CDR3 protein: CASTDRGSPLHF
CDR3 length: 12; clone size: .; V gene: TRBV19; CDR3 protein: CASSIERSGYTF
CDR3 length: 18; clone size: .; V gene: TRBV18; CDR3 protein: CASSPPVELAGGYNEQFF
CDR3 length: 16; clone size: .; V gene: TRBV29-1; CDR3 protein: CSVEDGLAGVYNEQFF
CDR3 length: 17; clone size: .; V gene: TRBV18; CDR3 protein: CASSPLELGSGANVLTF
CDR3 length: 14; clone size: .; V gene: TRBV10-1; CDR3 protein: CASSALGVPDEQFF
CDR3 length: 14; clone size: .; V gene: TRBV5-4; CDR3 protein: CASSGRGMVGELFF
CDR3 length: 13; clone size: .; V gene: TRBV4-1; CDR3 protein: CASSHPDRLDRFF
CDR3 length: 15; clone size: .; V gene: TRBV9; CDR3 protein: CASSARASQPDTQYF
CDR3 length: 14; clone size: .; V gene: TRBV4-2; CDR3 protein: CASSQGSTGAEQYF
CDR3 length: 14; clone size: .; V gene: TRBV5-1; CDR3 protein: CASTRTDMNTEAFF